This is a list of T cell receptor beta chains from one sample in a study of cytomegalovirus exposure and HLA in healthy donors. TCRdb's table, derived via immunoSEQ multiplex PCR, lists solely in-frame clones and lacks some. Of 150,000 to 200,000 clones listed, around 77% are singletons. The sample was PBMCs. These receptors were obtained from a man between 60 and 70 years old in good health and CMV-seronegative. CDR3s include the opening cysteine and the closing phenylalanine or tryptophan. D genes are given only for firm matches. Rows may omit the clone size; those that give it use once, few, many or a size class.

J,D,V,size,CDR3,DNA
TRBJ1-2,NA,TRBV30,NA,CARDRRGGGYTF,TGTGCCCGAGACAGGCGCGGGGGGGGCTACACCTTC
TRBJ2-5,NA,TRBV18,NA,CASSPLSGQETQYF,TGTGCCAGCTCACCATTATCAGGTCAAGAGACCCAGTACTTC
TRBJ2-7,NA,TRBV28,NA,CASSLEQDRYEQYF,TGTGCCAGCAGTTTAGAACAGGACCGCTACGAGCAGTACTTC
TRBJ2-1,TRBD2,TRBV9,NA,CASSGLAVNNEQFF,TGTGCCAGCAGCGGGCTAGCGGTAAACAATGAGCAGTTCTTC
TRBJ2-6,NA,TRBV11-2,NA,CASSLGPRGAGANVLTF,TGTGCCAGCAGCTTAGGGCCTCGAGGAGCGGGGGCCAACGTCCTGACTTTC
TRBJ1-1,TRBD1,TRBV5-4,NA,CASSWDRVEAFF,TGTGCCAGCAGCTGGGACAGAGTTGAAGCTTTCTTT
TRBJ2-3,TRBD2,TRBV5-6,NA,CASSLTSGATDTQYF,TGTGCCAGCAGCCTGACTAGCGGGGCCACAGATACGCAGTATTTT
TRBJ2-7,TRBD2,TRBV4-2,NA,CASSKPGLAGHYEQYF,TGTGCCAGCAGCAAACCGGGACTAGCGGGCCACTACGAGCAGTACTTC
TRBJ1-3,TRBD1,TRBV28,once,CASSPTGQGRGNTIYF,TGTGCCAGCAGTCCTACCGGACAGGGGAGGGGAAACACCATATATTTT
TRBJ2-1,NA,TRBV28,NA,CASRTLAGLNNEQFF,TGTGCCAGCAGGACCCTGGCGGGACTCAACAATGAGCAGTTCTTC
TRBJ2-7,TRBD2,TRBV11-2,once,CASSLTPTSGRRDEQYF,TGTGCCAGCAGCTTAACCCCGACTAGCGGGAGAAGGGACGAGCAGTACTTC
TRBJ2-1,TRBD2,TRBV27,NA,CASSGTSGSWNEQFF,TGTGCCAGCAGCGGGACTAGCGGGAGTTGGAATGAGCAGTTCTTC
TRBJ1-1,NA,TRBV6-5,NA,CASRPGRVTRTEAFF,TGTGCCAGCAGACCCGGTCGGGTAACGAGGACTGAAGCTTTCTTT
TRBJ1-3,NA,TRBV6-1,NA,CASSSAAVSGNTIYF,TGTGCCAGCAGTTCCGCGGCCGTCTCTGGAAACACCATATATTTT
TRBJ1-4,TRBD1,TRBV6-6,NA,CASSFSTGLEKLFF,TGTGCCAGCAGTTTCTCGACAGGGCTTGAAAAACTGTTTTTT
TRBJ2-7,TRBD2,TRBV9,NA,CASSVATGLADEQYF,TGTGCCAGCAGCGTAGCTACGGGACTAGCAGACGAGCAGTACTTC
TRBJ2-5,TRBD1,TRBV5-6,few,CASSPTGYQETQYF,TGTGCCAGCAGCCCGACAGGGTACCAAGAGACCCAGTACTTC
TRBJ2-7,TRBD2,TRBV4-3,NA,CASSQEAGGRAYEQYF,TGCGCCAGCAGCCAAGAGGCTGGCGGGAGGGCCTACGAGCAGTACTTC
TRBJ1-2,NA,TRBV10-3,NA,CAISAEGAGSGYTF,TGTGCCATCAGTGCGGAAGGGGCCGGCTCTGGCTACACCTTC
TRBJ1-2,TRBD1,TRBV7-8,NA,CASSPRRTDRGYTF,TGTGCCAGCAGCCCCCGAAGAACGGACAGGGGCTACACCTTC